This TCR beta chain was sequenced during a study of shared clonotypes between healthy human individuals. The study, taken as a whole, reports: In contrast to clonotypes shared by all four donors, non-shared clonotypes had lower generation probabilities.

As regards this clone: What it binds is not known. This same CDR3 is encoded by further DNA sequences in the sample.

The CDR3 extends over 15 amino acids. Trimming took 6 bases from V and 3 from J; bases not matched to a gene: 4. CDR1 and CDR2 from the germline V gene are MNHEY and SVGAGI. Every immunoSEQ plate was one replicate of a subset's evenly spread DNA. Sorted-subset replicate PCR reactions contained 200 to 250 ng DNA, corresponding to some 29,000 T cell genomes. The protocol was immunoSEQ multiplex PCR, while the TCRdb copy is restricted to in-frame clones and leaves out a portion. This sample has fewer than 2.5 million clones, with 93% found just once. CD45RA-negative memory and CD45RA+ naive subsets were split from the CD4+ cells.

This chain uses TRBV6-5 with TRBJ2-1; TRBD2 matches 11 bases. This clonotype was sampled from a man between 18 and 29 years old in good health. Some clones in this sample may be carry-over from other donors' samples. The specimen was naive CD4+ T cells from PBMCs. Subset denoted: CD45RA+ positively selected. CDR3 sequence: CASRLTSGGYNEQFF. CDR3 in DNA: TGTGCCAGCAGACTTACTAGCGGGGGCTACAATGAGCAGTTCTTC.